This T cell receptor (beta chain) was observed in a study of regulatory dendritic cells for organ transplantation. Study information: Regulatory dendritic cells came from monocytes given vitamin D3 and IL-10. Day 6 dendritic cell cultures were stimulated with LPS. Points from the study as a whole: Memory CD8+ clonal expansion seemed more limited with regulatory than mature dendritic cells.

Sorted subsets were CFSE-labeled and cultured four to six days with allogeneic dendritic cells. CD4+ or CD8+ T cells were sorted as naive CD45RA+ or memory CD45RO+. In the case of this clone: No antigen is known for it.

The repertoire was sequenced with immunoSEQ multiplex PCR; TCRdb's copy has only in-frame clones and lacks some. The sample records over 10,000 clones, roughly 91% being singletons. The CDR3 length is 13 residues. V was pared by 2 bases and J by 7 bases, with 11 bases between. Germline V CDR1 and CDR2: MNHEY, SMNVEV (reference sequence). The sample taken for sequencing was naive CD8+ T cells from blood cultured with regulatory dendritic cells. Subset here: CD45RA+ naive T cells. The chain is built from TRBV27 and TRBJ2-5; TRBD1 or TRBD2 may be the D gene (5 bases each). The TCR comes from a human donor in good health. The CDR3 DNA reads TGTGCCAGCAGTTTAGGGGCTGGGAGGACCCAGTACTTC. Encoded protein: CASSLGAGRTQYF.